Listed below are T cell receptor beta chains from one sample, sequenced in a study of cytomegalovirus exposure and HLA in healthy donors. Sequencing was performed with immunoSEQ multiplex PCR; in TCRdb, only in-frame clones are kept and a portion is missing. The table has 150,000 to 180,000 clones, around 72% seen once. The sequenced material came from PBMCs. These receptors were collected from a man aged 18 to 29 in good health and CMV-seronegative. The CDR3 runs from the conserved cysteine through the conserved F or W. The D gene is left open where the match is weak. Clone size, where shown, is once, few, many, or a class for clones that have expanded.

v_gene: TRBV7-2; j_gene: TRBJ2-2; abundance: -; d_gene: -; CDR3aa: CASSHIAGELFF; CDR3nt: TGTGCCAGCAGCCATATAGCCGGGGAGCTGTTTTTT
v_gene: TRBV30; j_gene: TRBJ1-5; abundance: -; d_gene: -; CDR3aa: CALEVGGTSGRQPQHF; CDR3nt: TGTGCACTGGAAGTCGGGGGTACGAGTGGCCGTCAGCCCCAGCATTTT
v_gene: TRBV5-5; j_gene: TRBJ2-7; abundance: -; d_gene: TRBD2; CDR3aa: CASSPGLAGTYEQYF; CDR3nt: TGTGCCAGCAGCCCGGGACTAGCGGGAACCTACGAGCAGTACTTC
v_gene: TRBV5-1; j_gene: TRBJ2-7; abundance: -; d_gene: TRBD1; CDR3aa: CASSLSGTASYEQYF; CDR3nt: TGCGCCAGCAGCTTATCCGGGACAGCTTCCTACGAGCAGTACTTC
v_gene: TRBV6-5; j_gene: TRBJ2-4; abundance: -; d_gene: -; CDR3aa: CASRPLTGAKNIQYF; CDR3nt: TGTGCCAGCAGGCCGCTTACAGGGGCCAAAAACATTCAGTACTTC
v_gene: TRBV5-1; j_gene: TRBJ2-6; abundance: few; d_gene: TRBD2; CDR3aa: CASSSGGTTLSGANVLTF; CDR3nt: TGCGCCAGCAGCTCCGGAGGGACTACCCTCTCTGGGGCCAACGTCCTGACTTTC
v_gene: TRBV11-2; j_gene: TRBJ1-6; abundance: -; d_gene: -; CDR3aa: CASRGLRGRNSPLHF; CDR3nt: TGTGCCAGCAGGGGGTTAAGGGGTAGGAATTCACCCCTCCACTTT
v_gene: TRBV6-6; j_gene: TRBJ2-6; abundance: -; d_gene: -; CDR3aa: CASRTPDSGANVLTF; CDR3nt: TGTGCCAGCAGGACACCCGACTCTGGGGCCAACGTCCTGACTTTC
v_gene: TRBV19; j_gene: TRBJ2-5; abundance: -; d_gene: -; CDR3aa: CASSIRGTRVGETQYF; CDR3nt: TGTGCCAGTAGTATAAGGGGGACCCGGGTAGGCGAGACCCAGTACTTC
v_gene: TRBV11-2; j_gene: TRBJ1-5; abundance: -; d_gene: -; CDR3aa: CASSLSGSNQPQHF; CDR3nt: TGTGCCAGCAGCTTATCGGGTAGCAATCAGCCCCAGCATTTT
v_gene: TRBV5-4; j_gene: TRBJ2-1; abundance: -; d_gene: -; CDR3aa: CASSPGRASYNEQFF; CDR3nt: TGTGCCAGCAGCCCCGGGCGGGCCTCCTACAATGAGCAGTTCTTC
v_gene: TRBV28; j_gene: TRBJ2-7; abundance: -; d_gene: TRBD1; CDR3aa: CASSTPQGAYEQYF; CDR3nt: TGTGCCAGCAGTACCCCCCAGGGGGCCTACGAGCAGTACTTC
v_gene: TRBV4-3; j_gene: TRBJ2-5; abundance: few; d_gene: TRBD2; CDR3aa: CASSQGEAGGRETQYF; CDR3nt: TGCGCCAGCAGCCAAGGTGAAGCGGGAGGACGGGAGACCCAGTACTTC
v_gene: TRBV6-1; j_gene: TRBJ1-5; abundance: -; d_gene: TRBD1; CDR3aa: CASSEWSDRGGDQPQHF; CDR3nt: TGTGCCAGCAGTGAATGGTCGGACAGGGGGGGAGATCAGCCCCAGCATTTT
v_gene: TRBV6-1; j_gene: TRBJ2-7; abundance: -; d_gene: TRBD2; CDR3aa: CASRVSGGHSEQYF; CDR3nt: TGTGCCAGCAGGGTCAGCGGGGGCCACTCCGAGCAGTACTTC
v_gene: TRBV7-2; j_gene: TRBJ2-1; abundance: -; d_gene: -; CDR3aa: CASSSAGLNYNEQFF; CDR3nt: TGTGCCAGCAGCTCGGCGGGGCTAAACTACAATGAGCAGTTCTTC
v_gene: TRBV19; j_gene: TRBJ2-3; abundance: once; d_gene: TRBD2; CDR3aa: CASSIGGGFRADTQYF; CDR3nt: TGTGCCAGTAGTATAGGGGGAGGGTTTCGCGCAGATACGCAGTATTTT
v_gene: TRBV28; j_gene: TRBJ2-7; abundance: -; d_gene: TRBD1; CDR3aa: CASSPNPPSGQGSF; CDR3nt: TGTGCCAGCAGTCCTAACCCCCCCTCCGGACAGGGTAGCTTC
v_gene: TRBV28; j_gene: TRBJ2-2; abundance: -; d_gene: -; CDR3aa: CASSLGGWVVNTGELFF; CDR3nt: TGTGCCAGCAGTTTAGGAGGGTGGGTAGTCAACACCGGGGAGCTGTTTTTT
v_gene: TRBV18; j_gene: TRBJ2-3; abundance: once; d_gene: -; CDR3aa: CASSPLQADTQYF; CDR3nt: TGTGCCAGCTCACCATTGCAGGCAGATACGCAGTATTTT
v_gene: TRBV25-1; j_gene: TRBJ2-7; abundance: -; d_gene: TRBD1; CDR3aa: CASTLTGAPPSYEQYF; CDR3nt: TGTGCCAGCACCCTGACAGGGGCGCCACCATCCTACGAGCAGTACTTC
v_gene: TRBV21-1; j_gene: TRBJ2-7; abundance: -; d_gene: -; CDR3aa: CASSPATSGITGGSYEQYF; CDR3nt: TGTGCCAGCAGCCCTGCGACTAGCGGGATAACAGGAGGGTCCTACGAGCAGTACTTC
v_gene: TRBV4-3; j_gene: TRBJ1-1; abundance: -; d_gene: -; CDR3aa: CASSQRTATTSEAFF; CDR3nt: TGCGCCAGCAGCCAGCGGACAGCAACCACATCTGAAGCTTTCTTT
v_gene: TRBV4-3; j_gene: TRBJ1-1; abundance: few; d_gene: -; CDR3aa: CASSQGPPRGGQTEAFF; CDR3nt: TGCGCCAGCAGCCAAGGCCCACCTCGGGGGGGGCAAACTGAAGCTTTCTTT
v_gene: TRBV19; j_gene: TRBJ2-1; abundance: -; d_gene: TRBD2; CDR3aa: CASSSRTSGYNEQFF; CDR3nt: TGTGCCAGTAGTTCACGGACTAGCGGCTACAATGAGCAGTTCTTC
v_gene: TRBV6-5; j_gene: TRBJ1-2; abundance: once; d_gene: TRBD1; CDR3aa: CASSPTGVYGYTF; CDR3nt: TGTGCCAGCAGTCCTACAGGGGTCTATGGCTACACCTTC
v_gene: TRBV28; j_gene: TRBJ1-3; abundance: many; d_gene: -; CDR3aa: CASSSQGTGGNTIYF; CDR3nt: TGTGCCAGCAGTTCGCAGGGGACCGGTGGAAACACCATATATTTT
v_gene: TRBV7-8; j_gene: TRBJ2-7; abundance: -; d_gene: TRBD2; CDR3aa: CASGRGSSYEQYF; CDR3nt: TGTGCCAGCGGGAGGGGAAGCTCCTACGAGCAGTACTTC
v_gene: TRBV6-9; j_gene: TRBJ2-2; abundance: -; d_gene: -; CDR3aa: CARGTGELFF; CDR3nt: TGTGCCCGGGGCACCGGGGAGCTGTTTTTT
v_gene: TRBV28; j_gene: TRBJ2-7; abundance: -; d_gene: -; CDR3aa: CASSLGTAGEQYF; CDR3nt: TGTGCCAGCAGTTTGGGGACAGCGGGCGAGCAGTACTTC
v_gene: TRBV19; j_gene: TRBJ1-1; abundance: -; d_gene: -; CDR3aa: CASSPYPGLEAFF; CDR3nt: TGTGCCAGTAGTCCATACCCGGGTCTAGAAGCTTTCTTT
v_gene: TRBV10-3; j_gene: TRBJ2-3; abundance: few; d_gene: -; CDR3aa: CAISWQGSGTDTQYF; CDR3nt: TGTGCCATCAGTTGGCAGGGGAGTGGCACAGATACGCAGTATTTT
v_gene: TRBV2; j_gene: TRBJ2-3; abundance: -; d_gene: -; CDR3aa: CASSAGLLAGTDTQYF; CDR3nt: TGTGCCAGCAGTGCTGGGTTGTTAGCGGGCACAGATACGCAGTATTTT
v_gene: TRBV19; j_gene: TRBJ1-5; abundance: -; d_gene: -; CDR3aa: CASTPARASNQPQHF; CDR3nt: TGTGCCAGTACCCCGGCCAGGGCTAGCAATCAGCCCCAGCATTTT
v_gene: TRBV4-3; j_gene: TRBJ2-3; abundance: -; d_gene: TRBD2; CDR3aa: CASSRRISGSADTQYF; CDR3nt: TGCGCCAGCAGCCGCCGCATTAGCGGGAGCGCAGATACGCAGTATTTT
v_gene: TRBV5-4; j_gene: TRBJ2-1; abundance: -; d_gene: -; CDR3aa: CASSLGGDEQFF; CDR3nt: TGTGCCAGCAGCTTGGGGGGAGATGAGCAGTTCTTC
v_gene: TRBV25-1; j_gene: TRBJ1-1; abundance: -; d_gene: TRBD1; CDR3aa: CARAEDRGRFTEAFF; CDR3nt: TGTGCCAGAGCCGAGGACAGGGGGCGTTTCACTGAAGCTTTCTTT
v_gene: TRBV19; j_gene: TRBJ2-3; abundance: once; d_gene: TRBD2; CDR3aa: CASSTLAESTDTQYF; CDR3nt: TGTGCCAGTAGTACCCTAGCGGAGAGCACAGATACGCAGTATTTT
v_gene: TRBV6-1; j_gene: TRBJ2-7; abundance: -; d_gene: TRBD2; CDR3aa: CASRVEETSPYEQYF; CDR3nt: TGTGCCAGCAGGGTGGAGGAGACTAGCCCCTACGAGCAGTACTTC
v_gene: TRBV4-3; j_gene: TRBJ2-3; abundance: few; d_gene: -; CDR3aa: CASSQDPGGDTQYF; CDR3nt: TGCGCCAGCAGCCAAGATCCCGGGGGAGATACGCAGTATTTT
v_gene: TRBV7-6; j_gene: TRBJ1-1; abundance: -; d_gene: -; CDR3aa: CASSRGEDTEAFF; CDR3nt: TGTGCCAGCAGCCGCGGGGAGGACACTGAAGCTTTCTTT
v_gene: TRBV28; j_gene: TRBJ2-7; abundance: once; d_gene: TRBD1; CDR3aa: CASSLWDRGDHYEQYF; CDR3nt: TGTGCCAGCAGTTTATGGGACAGGGGAGATCACTACGAGCAGTACTTC
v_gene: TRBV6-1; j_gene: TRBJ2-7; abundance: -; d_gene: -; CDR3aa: CASSVEGEEQYF; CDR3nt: TGTGCCAGCAGTGTCGAGGGGGAGGAGCAGTACTTC
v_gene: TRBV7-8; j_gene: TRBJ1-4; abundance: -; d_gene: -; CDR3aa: CASSYGRRGGWEKLFF; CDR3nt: TGTGCCAGCAGCTACGGGCGTAGGGGGGGGTGGGAAAAACTGTTTTTT
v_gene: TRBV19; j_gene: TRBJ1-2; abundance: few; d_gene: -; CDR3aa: CASSAQGNYGYTF; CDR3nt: TGTGCCAGTAGCGCACAGGGAAACTATGGCTACACCTTC